This is a list of T cell receptor beta chains from one sample in a study of T cell responses to AZD1222 COVID-19 vaccine. Measured with immunoSEQ multiplex PCR; TCRdb has only the in-frame clones, and not every one. The table has 94,000 or so clones, 90% seen once. This material consisted of peripheral blood, taken on day 0 of AZD1222 vaccination. All receptors derive from an adult in good health. Each CDR3 is given with its conserved first and last residue.

v_call: TRBV6-5; j_call: TRBJ1-4; cdr3_aa: CASSYAGQELFF
v_call: TRBV5-1; j_call: TRBJ2-7; cdr3_aa: CASSNPGTVGEQYF
v_call: TRBV7-3; j_call: TRBJ2-1; cdr3_aa: CASSLAGDGEQFF
v_call: TRBV28; j_call: TRBJ2-3; cdr3_aa: CASTSDRLTDTQYF
v_call: TRBV9; j_call: TRBJ2-7; cdr3_aa: CASSARDLSYEQYF
v_call: TRBV7-9; j_call: TRBJ2-1; cdr3_aa: CASSLEGNRIWVF
v_call: TRBV10-3; j_call: TRBJ2-3; cdr3_aa: CAISESVLATDTQYF
v_call: TRBV4-2; j_call: TRBJ1-1; cdr3_aa: CASSLAAGNTEAFF
v_call: TRBV19; j_call: TRBJ1-5; cdr3_aa: CASSIAGQRGAKPQHF
v_call: TRBV6-4; j_call: TRBJ2-2; cdr3_aa: CASSPGTGGTGELFF
v_call: TRBV29-1; j_call: TRBJ2-3; cdr3_aa: CSVGAFLSTDTQYF
v_call: TRBV7-9; j_call: TRBJ2-3; cdr3_aa: CASSLDGGPTDTQYF
v_call: TRBV5-1; j_call: TRBJ1-4; cdr3_aa: CASSSGVANEKLFF
v_call: TRBV11-3; j_call: TRBJ2-5; cdr3_aa: CASSSGTEGRETQYF
v_call: TRBV9; j_call: TRBJ2-2; cdr3_aa: CASSVVGSPNTGELFF
v_call: TRBV6-5; j_call: TRBJ2-7; cdr3_aa: CASSTGTGFRGEQYF
v_call: TRBV9; j_call: TRBJ2-1; cdr3_aa: CARGSYNEQFF
v_call: TRBV9; j_call: TRBJ2-7; cdr3_aa: CASSLTPANEQYF
v_call: TRBV19; j_call: TRBJ1-4; cdr3_aa: CASSIEGDSNEKLFF
v_call: TRBV7-3; j_call: TRBJ2-3; cdr3_aa: CASSSSKAGADTQYF
v_call: TRBV19; j_call: TRBJ2-7; cdr3_aa: CASSPGQASREQYF
v_call: TRBV7-9; j_call: TRBJ2-7; cdr3_aa: CASNDGTGLWEQYF
v_call: TRBV28; j_call: TRBJ2-1; cdr3_aa: CASRSGVPTYNEQFF
v_call: TRBV14; j_call: TRBJ2-2; cdr3_aa: CASSPGPELFF
v_call: TRBV10-3; j_call: TRBJ2-1; cdr3_aa: CAISEGSGGSYNEQFF
v_call: TRBV7-2; j_call: TRBJ2-5; cdr3_aa: CATSASRERETQYF
v_call: TRBV18; j_call: TRBJ1-2; cdr3_aa: CASSPPQGVDTF
v_call: TRBV9; j_call: TRBJ2-3; cdr3_aa: CASSVGWGRASTDTQYF
v_call: TRBV2; j_call: TRBJ1-4; cdr3_aa: CASIGTGNEKLFF
v_call: TRBV6-2/TRBV6-3; j_call: TRBJ1-1; cdr3_aa: CASSLLRIETEAFF
v_call: TRBV7-9; j_call: TRBJ2-7; cdr3_aa: CASSFSGKSDEQYF
v_call: TRBV4-2; j_call: TRBJ1-5; cdr3_aa: CASSQEAKNQPQHF
v_call: TRBV24-1; j_call: TRBJ2-7; cdr3_aa: CATSEGPTPRGDEQYF
v_call: TRBV30; j_call: TRBJ1-5; cdr3_aa: CAWSPSTGGQPQHF
v_call: TRBV29-1; j_call: TRBJ2-7; cdr3_aa: CSASGPYEQYF
v_call: TRBV6-1; j_call: TRBJ1-2; cdr3_aa: CASSDSRGRFGYTF
v_call: TRBV30; j_call: TRBJ2-7; cdr3_aa: CAWSLGISYEQYF
v_call: TRBV5-4; j_call: TRBJ2-7; cdr3_aa: CASSQRLAGYEQYF
v_call: TRBV4-1; j_call: TRBJ2-7; cdr3_aa: CASSQQSTGNEGQYF
v_call: TRBV19; j_call: TRBJ2-2; cdr3_aa: CASSIWQTNTGELFF
v_call: TRBV6-5; j_call: TRBJ1-1; cdr3_aa: CASSQTGGAFTEAFF
v_call: TRBV6-6; j_call: TRBJ1-6; cdr3_aa: CASSPPLVQGPNSPLHF
v_call: TRBV7-9; j_call: TRBJ2-3; cdr3_aa: CASTQGVGASTDTQYF
v_call: TRBV10-3; j_call: TRBJ2-7; cdr3_aa: CAYSRGTGGDEQYF
v_call: TRBV3-1/TRBV3-2; j_call: TRBJ2-7; cdr3_aa: CASSQGRSGHYEQYF
v_call: TRBV30; j_call: TRBJ2-6; cdr3_aa: CAWSQGPGANVLTF
v_call: TRBV12-3/TRBV12-4; j_call: TRBJ2-7; cdr3_aa: CASSWGSSYEQYF
v_call: TRBV28; j_call: TRBJ2-5; cdr3_aa: CASSLWASGKETQYF
v_call: TRBV11-2; j_call: TRBJ1-3; cdr3_aa: CASSLVGRTIYF
v_call: TRBV4-1; j_call: TRBJ1-4; cdr3_aa: CASSHLQTNEKLFF
v_call: TRBV30; j_call: TRBJ2-1; cdr3_aa: CAWSGKRGSYNEQFF
v_call: TRBV6-2/TRBV6-3; j_call: TRBJ1-6; cdr3_aa: CASSRTGENSPLHF
v_call: TRBV4-1; j_call: TRBJ1-1; cdr3_aa: CASSPVGQGFTEAFF
v_call: TRBV2; j_call: TRBJ1-2; cdr3_aa: CASTRSETGYPGYTF
v_call: TRBV27; j_call: TRBJ2-2; cdr3_aa: CASRASGYTGELFF
v_call: TRBV2; j_call: TRBJ2-1; cdr3_aa: CANRDRYNEQFF
v_call: TRBV5-1; j_call: TRBJ1-5; cdr3_aa: CASSLSGASNQPQHF
v_call: TRBV3-1/TRBV3-2; j_call: TRBJ1-2; cdr3_aa: CASSPSDRGGNYGYTF
v_call: TRBV3-1/TRBV3-2; j_call: TRBJ2-1; cdr3_aa: CASSPDWTGYNEQFF